This TCR beta chain appears in the sequencing data of a study of blood T cell repertoires in COVID-19. Overall study: Italy, Spain and the United States were the sources of the convalescent and acute COVID-19 samples. In each case, the material was cDNA or gDNA derived from T cells, B-cell-depleted T cells, or PBMCs.

Germline V gene sequence: CDR1 SGHVS, CDR2 FQNEAQ. This CDR3 has 17 amino acids. V shed 5 bases, J shed 7 bases, and the junction held 11 bases outside the gene matches. Per the original methods: Cell counts per sample came from amplifying reference gene primers. Measured with immunoSEQ multiplex PCR; TCRdb has only the in-frame clones, and not every one. That table is the source of V, J and clone size, and D and trimming were worked out from the DNA. Counted here are 60,000 to 75,000 clones, roughly 84% occurring once; the ten biggest clones make up less than 7%. The receptor was isolated from a woman aged 70-85 years with acute or convalescent COVID-19. The rearrangement uses TRBV7-8 and TRBJ2-5; 15 positions agree with TRBD2. The sample comprised peripheral blood. In nucleotides, the CDR3 is TGTGCCAGCAGCCTCAGGACTAGCGGGGGGGTCAGGATGACCCAGTACTTC. Protein: CASSLRTSGGVRMTQYF.